Listed below are T cell receptor beta chains from one sample, sequenced in a study of T-cell reconstitution after alpha-beta-depleted transplantation in children. TCRdb reanalysed the PCR reads using MiXCR and keeps one entry per CDR3 protein. The repertoire holds about 360,000 distinct CDR3 sequences, less than 15% seen once, with around 4.5% in the top ten. Specimen: PBMCs, collected from the stem cell graft. The receptors originated from a human donor who donated a stem cell graft to a child with Fanconi anemia. The CDR3 runs from the conserved cysteine through the conserved F or W. The D gene is left open where the match is weak.

D gene: NA
CDR3 length: 14
V gene: TRBV6-2/TRBV6-3
J gene: TRBJ2-1
CDR3 protein: CASSYSSYRDEQFF

D gene: NA
CDR3 length: 13
V gene: TRBV2
J gene: TRBJ2-2
CDR3 protein: CASSGENTGELFF

D gene: TRBD2
CDR3 length: 16
V gene: TRBV5-4
J gene: TRBJ2-2
CDR3 protein: CASSQFSGGNTGELFF

D gene: NA
CDR3 length: 16
V gene: TRBV4-3
J gene: TRBJ2-1
CDR3 protein: CASSQETASSYNEQFF

D gene: TRBD1
CDR3 length: 14
V gene: TRBV3-1
J gene: TRBJ2-2
CDR3 protein: CASSLGQATGELFF

D gene: TRBD2
CDR3 length: 16
V gene: TRBV12-3/TRBV12-4
J gene: TRBJ2-5
CDR3 protein: CASRSTLGLAQETQYF

D gene: NA
CDR3 length: 14
V gene: TRBV5-1
J gene: TRBJ2-3
CDR3 protein: CASSLIPGSDTQYF

D gene: TRBD1
CDR3 length: 14
V gene: TRBV5-6
J gene: TRBJ1-1
CDR3 protein: CASDGGTGNTEAFF

D gene: TRBD1
CDR3 length: 14
V gene: TRBV7-9
J gene: TRBJ2-4
CDR3 protein: CASSLATGGNIQYF

D gene: NA
CDR3 length: 17
V gene: TRBV6-5
J gene: TRBJ2-1
CDR3 protein: CASSYPTEGETYNEQFF

D gene: NA
CDR3 length: 12
V gene: TRBV30
J gene: TRBJ1-2
CDR3 protein: CAWSPTAYGYTF

D gene: NA
CDR3 length: 13
V gene: TRBV5-1
J gene: TRBJ2-7
CDR3 protein: CASSRRTDYEQYF

D gene: NA
CDR3 length: 14
V gene: TRBV6-2/TRBV6-3
J gene: TRBJ1-1
CDR3 protein: CASSYISQNTEAFF

D gene: NA
CDR3 length: 13
V gene: TRBV5-8
J gene: TRBJ2-3
CDR3 protein: CASSLTDWDTQYF

D gene: TRBD1
CDR3 length: 19
V gene: TRBV10-3
J gene: TRBJ2-3
CDR3 protein: CAISPGQGVRLTGTDTQYF

D gene: NA
CDR3 length: 18
V gene: TRBV11-1
J gene: TRBJ2-3
CDR3 protein: CASSLGGGRLGRTDTQYF

D gene: NA
CDR3 length: 14
V gene: TRBV20-1
J gene: TRBJ1-5
CDR3 protein: CSARKKRQMGPQHF

D gene: NA
CDR3 length: 14
V gene: TRBV30
J gene: TRBJ1-3
CDR3 protein: CAWSVGTLGNTIYF

D gene: NA
CDR3 length: 17
V gene: TRBV5-1
J gene: TRBJ1-3
CDR3 protein: CASSFGTDGLSGNTIYF

D gene: TRBD2
CDR3 length: 14
V gene: TRBV12-3/TRBV12-4
J gene: TRBJ2-7
CDR3 protein: CASRETSGGYEQYF

D gene: NA
CDR3 length: 12
V gene: TRBV20-1
J gene: TRBJ1-1
CDR3 protein: CSGLGLGTEAFF

D gene: NA
CDR3 length: 12
V gene: TRBV7-2
J gene: TRBJ2-1
CDR3 protein: CASSLSAREKFF

D gene: TRBD1
CDR3 length: 13
V gene: TRBV29-1
J gene: TRBJ2-1
CDR3 protein: CSVGHRGEGEQFF

D gene: TRBD1
CDR3 length: 17
V gene: TRBV4-3
J gene: TRBJ1-6
CDR3 protein: CASSPQTGEGNNSPLHF

D gene: NA
CDR3 length: 14
V gene: TRBV6-5
J gene: TRBJ1-2
CDR3 protein: CASSLGGPDYGYTF

D gene: NA
CDR3 length: 13
V gene: TRBV7-2
J gene: TRBJ1-1
CDR3 protein: CASSLSQLDQAFF

D gene: NA
CDR3 length: 15
V gene: TRBV24-1
J gene: TRBJ2-5
CDR3 protein: CATRETGSGQETQYF

D gene: NA
CDR3 length: 13
V gene: TRBV30
J gene: TRBJ2-7
CDR3 protein: CAWSVVDRSEQYF

D gene: TRBD1
CDR3 length: 17
V gene: TRBV15
J gene: TRBJ1-4
CDR3 protein: CATSRKTGPATNEKLFF

D gene: NA
CDR3 length: 13
V gene: TRBV10-3
J gene: TRBJ2-1
CDR3 protein: CAIGGDSLNEQFF

D gene: NA
CDR3 length: 17
V gene: TRBV2
J gene: TRBJ2-6
CDR3 protein: CASSEEEEGDGANVLTF

D gene: NA
CDR3 length: 13
V gene: TRBV20-1
J gene: TRBJ1-1
CDR3 protein: CSALLDSNTEAFF

D gene: TRBD1
CDR3 length: 12
V gene: TRBV6-2/TRBV6-3
J gene: TRBJ1-1
CDR3 protein: CASSWGQPEAFF

D gene: NA
CDR3 length: 15
V gene: TRBV7-9
J gene: TRBJ1-4
CDR3 protein: CASSAWGGAGEKLFF

D gene: TRBD1
CDR3 length: 14
V gene: TRBV29-1
J gene: TRBJ2-5
CDR3 protein: CSVARTGGAETQYF

D gene: TRBD1
CDR3 length: 15
V gene: TRBV4-2
J gene: TRBJ2-7
CDR3 protein: CASSQAGDSSYEQYF

D gene: NA
CDR3 length: 14
V gene: TRBV5-5
J gene: TRBJ2-5
CDR3 protein: CASSWGRAGETQYF

D gene: NA
CDR3 length: 15
V gene: TRBV7-2
J gene: TRBJ2-3
CDR3 protein: CASSLVPQGGDTQYF

D gene: NA
CDR3 length: 16
V gene: TRBV6-5
J gene: TRBJ2-1
CDR3 protein: CASSYSVQSSYNEQFF

D gene: TRBD1
CDR3 length: 17
V gene: TRBV7-9
J gene: TRBJ1-6
CDR3 protein: CASSLGTGGPGGSPLHF

D gene: TRBD1
CDR3 length: 12
V gene: TRBV20-1
J gene: TRBJ1-5
CDR3 protein: CSAGTGGQPQHF

D gene: TRBD2
CDR3 length: 14
V gene: TRBV20-1
J gene: TRBJ2-5
CDR3 protein: CSARPGGGWETQYF

D gene: NA
CDR3 length: 14
V gene: TRBV4-1
J gene: TRBJ1-2
CDR3 protein: CASSQLQAALGYTF